These 27 T cell receptor beta chains share one sample of origin, sequenced in a study of OX40 agonist ivuxolimab in advanced cancers. Produced via immunoSEQ multiplex PCR; TCRdb's table is partial and in-frame only. Of around 9,900 clones in the sample, roughly three quarters were seen once. Source: CD4+ or CD8+ T cells sorted from blood, taken in a trial of the OX40 agonist ivuxolimab. Every receptor here comes from an adult with an advanced solid tumor such as melanoma, head and neck, liver or kidney cancer.

The chain couples TRBV7-8 to TRBJ2-7; TRBD1 aligns across 11 bases. The CDR3 contains 16 residues. V trimming: 4 bases; J trimming: 0 bases; junction bases outside the gene matches: 5. Germline V gene data show CDR1 as SGHVS and CDR2 as FQNEAQ. CDR3 bases: TGTGCCAGCAGCTCCCCGGGACAGGGGGACTCCTACGAGCAGTACTTC. Its protein product is CASSSPGQGDSYEQYF.

V is TRBV5-1 and J is TRBJ2-1, with 8 nucleotides matching TRBD2. The CDR3 consists of 16 residues. Looked up from germline, CDR1 is SGHRS and CDR2 is YFSETQ. Trimming removed 4 bases from V and 6 bases from J; junction bases left unmatched: 12. In DNA form, the CDR3 reads TGCGCCAGCAGCGCGGAACCGGGACTAGGAGGCAATGAGCAGTTCTTC. This codes for CASSAEPGLGGNEQFF.

V usage is TRBV7-9 and J usage is TRBJ2-7; D perhaps matches TRBD1 (7 bases). The germline V gene has CDR1 SEHNR and CDR2 FQNEAQ (reference sequence). The CDR3 runs 13 residues. The germline V and J ends were trimmed by 7 bases and 6 bases, with 16 bases remaining between them. CDR3 coding DNA: TGTGCCAGCAAATTCGGACAGGAGGGCGAGCAGTACTTC. The encoded protein is CASKFGQEGEQYF.

In this sample, this clone turned up once. The gene calls are TRBV19 and TRBJ2-1; 7 positions agree with TRBD2. The CDR3 totals 13 residues. Germline trimming cut 5 bases from V and 3 bases from J; bases unmatched to any gene: 1. Germline V gives CDR1 LNHDA, CDR2 SQIVND (reference sequence). For the CDR3, the DNA is TGTGCCAGTAGTTGGGAGGGCTACAATGAGCAGTTCTTC. Protein product: CASSWEGYNEQFF.

The chain joins TRBV6-5 to TRBJ2-1; no clear D. The CDR3 contains 14 residues. CDR1 is MNHEY and CDR2 is SVGAGI in the germline V gene. V was clipped by 2 bases and J by 7 bases, with 12 bases between them. This CDR3 is CASSYRSRGNEQFF. The CDR3 bases are TGTGCCAGCAGTTACAGGTCCCGAGGAAATGAGCAGTTCTTC.

The chain recombines TRBV9 with TRBJ1-1; maybe TRBD1 (5 bases). Germline V gene data show CDR1 as SGDLS and CDR2 as YYNGEE. V was pared by 7 bases and J by 4 bases, with 14 bases between. The CDR3 loop spans 13 amino acids. The CDR3 region has the DNA TGTGCCAGCTCCCCGGGGGGGAGCACTGAAGCTTTCTTT. Translation: CASSPGGSTEAFF.

The CDR3: CASSQDGTAYEQYF. The CDR3 bases are TGTGCCAGCAGCCAAGATGGGACAGCCTACGAGCAGTACTTC. The V gene is TRBV4-2, the J gene TRBJ2-7, with 7 bases matching TRBD1. V trimming: 0 bases; J trimming: 2 bases; junction bases outside the gene matches: 1. This CDR3 is 14 amino acids long. CDR1 and CDR2 (germline): LGHNA, YNFKEQ.

CDR3 protein: CASSWSDSVHEQYF. In nucleotides, the CDR3 is TGTGCCAGCAGTTGGTCGGACAGTGTCCACGAGCAGTACTTC. V is TRBV27 and J is TRBJ2-7; D may be TRBD1 (6 bases). Trimming pared 4 bases from V and 5 bases from J, leaving 15 bases between. The germline V gene encodes CDR1 MNHEY and CDR2 SMNVEV (reference sequence). The CDR3 contains 14 residues.

This clone was found a few times. The CDR3 protein is CASSPYKPGQYSNEQYF. The CDR3 DNA sequence: TGTGCCAGCAGCCCTTATAAACCGGGACAGTATTCAAACGAGCAGTACTTC. This chain joins TRBV7-2 and TRBJ2-7, with 7 bases that match TRBD1. V shed 5 bases and J 5 bases; nucleotides not matched to a gene: 18. CDR3 length: 17 amino acids. Germline loops: CDR1 SGHTA, CDR2 FQGNSA.

V usage is TRBV11-1 and J usage is TRBJ2-5; 7 nucleotides agree with TRBD2. Trimming at V came to 4 bases and at J to 4 bases, leaving 9 bases not matched to a gene. The CDR3 covers 15 residues. CDR1 is SGHAT, CDR2 FQDESV, per germline (reference sequence). CDR3 loop: CASSSWAGTTETQYF. Written as DNA, the CDR3 is TGTGCCAGCAGCTCCTGGGCCGGGACTACAGAGACCCAGTACTTC.

V and J are TRBV7-9 and TRBJ2-1; 11 nucleotides agree with TRBD2. The V gene's germline CDR1 is SEHNR and CDR2 FQNEAQ (reference sequence). The V segment lost 7 bases and the J segment 1 base; nucleotides outside the gene matches: 12. The CDR3 has 18 residues. CDR3 in amino acids: CASTPTSGDLKSYNEQFF. CDR3 bases: TGTGCCAGCACCCCGACTAGCGGGGACTTAAAATCCTACAATGAGCAGTTCTTC. The full variable domain, with the rest looked up from reference TRBV7-9 and TRBJ2-1, is DTGVSQNPRHKITKRGQNVTFRCDPISEHNRLYWYRQTLGQGPEFLTYFQNEAQLEKSRLLSDRFSAERPKGSFSTLEIQRTEQGDSAMYLCASTPTSGDLKSYNEQFFGPGTRLTVL.

There are a few counts of this clone. V and J are TRBV10-2 and TRBJ2-2; D remains unclear. The length of the CDR3 is 13 residues. The germline CDR1 and CDR2 sequences are WSHSY and SAAADI. V shed 6 bases and J shed 4 bases, with 9 bases lying between them. This chain's CDR3 is CASRQGSTGELFF. For the CDR3, the DNA is TGCGCCAGCAGGCAAGGTTCCACCGGGGAGCTGTTTTTT.

This chain joins TRBV4-2 and TRBJ1-2, with D possibly matching TRBD1 (6 bases). CDR1 and CDR2 from the germline V gene are LGHNA and YNFKEQ. The CDR3 loop spans 15 amino acids. The V end was cut by 0 bases, the J end by 4 bases, with 12 bases between. The CDR3 nucleotides are TGTGCCAGCAGCCAAGAATTACAGGGTGGCTATGGCTACACCTTC. Residues: CASSQELQGGYGYTF.

This chain joins TRBV28 and TRBJ1-2, with D possibly TRBD1 on 6 matching bases. Between the trimmed V and J ends, which lost 7 bases and 7 bases, there was a span of 19 bases. CDR1 MDHEN and CDR2 SYDVKM come from the germline V gene. This CDR3 has 14 amino acids. CDR3 nucleotide sequence: TGTGCCAGCACCCGAAGGGGGGGTTATTTTGGCTACACCTTC. It is translated as CASTRRGGYFGYTF.

The chain is built from TRBV4-1 and TRBJ2-7; possible D gene TRBD1, 6 bases. V shed 5 bases and J shed 3 bases, with 14 bases lying between them. This CDR3 has 14 amino acids. Germline lookup yields CDR1 MGHRA and CDR2 YSYEKL. The CDR3 loop reads CASSFGQGFYEQYF. DNA of the CDR3: TGCGCCAGCAGCTTCGGGCAGGGGTTCTACGAGCAGTACTTC.

The chain employs TRBV9 and TRBJ1-2; a possible D gene is TRBD1 (6 bases). The CDR3 length is 17 residues. Germline V gene lookup returns CDR1 SGDLS and CDR2 YYNGEE. Deletions cut 0 bases from V and 4 bases from J, with 19 bases between. CDR3 nucleotides: TGTGCCAGCAGCGTAGACGTGGTTGGGGGGCAAATCTATGGCTACACCTTC. This gives the protein CASSVDVVGGQIYGYTF. The whole variable domain, remainder taken from reference TRBV9 and TRBJ1-2, is DSGVTQTPKHLITATGQRVTLRCSPRSGDLSVYWYQQSLDQGLQFLIQYYNGEERAKGNILERFSAQQFPDLHSELNLSSLELGDSALYFCASSVDVVGGQIYGYTFGSGTRLTVV.

The chain has TRBV27 and TRBJ1-1; TRBD1 might be the D (5 bases). V lost 3 bases and J 0 bases, leaving 14 bases between the germline ends. The CDR3 has 16 amino acids. Germline CDR1 is MNHEY and CDR2 is SMNVEV (reference sequence). CDR3 region: CASSLRGVSMNTEAFF. The CDR3 nucleotides read TGTGCCAGCAGTTTGAGAGGGGTAAGCATGAACACTGAAGCTTTCTTT.

The chain recombines TRBV4-1 with TRBJ1-2; 7 bases agree with TRBD1. The germline V gene encodes CDR1 MGHRA and CDR2 YSYEKL. J gave up 8 bases and V 4 bases, and 10 bases lay outside the gene matches. The CDR3 loop spans 14 amino acids. CDR3 DNA sequence: TGCGCCAGCAGCCTAGGGGGCCTGGGAGCCGGCTACACCTTC. Amino acid sequence: CASSLGGLGAGYTF.

The chain has TRBV29-1 and TRBJ2-7; D may be TRBD2 (6 bases). V lost 1 base, J lost 2 bases, and 15 bases lay in between. Germline loops: CDR1 SQVTM, CDR2 ANQGSEA. The CDR3 loop spans 15 amino acids. The CDR3 protein is CSVEADGLQTYEQYF. CDR3 DNA: TGCAGCGTTGAAGCTGACGGACTACAAACCTACGAGCAGTACTTC.

This clone was counted only a few times. V usage is TRBV9 and J usage is TRBJ1-2; D call uncertain. This CDR3 has 14 amino acids. V was clipped by 3 bases and J by 8 bases, with 17 bases between them. CDR1 and CDR2 from the germline V gene are SGDLS and YYNGEE. The CDR3 region is CASSGTRGREGYTF. DNA for the CDR3: TGTGCCAGCAGCGGGACCAGAGGGCGCGAGGGCTACACCTTC.

This clone is deemed large. DNA for the CDR3: TGTGCCAGCAGTGACAGGGGGCGGGATGGCTACACCTTC. It is translated as CASSDRGRDGYTF. The chain recombines TRBV28 with TRBJ1-2; TRBD1 agrees at 10 bases. Germline lookup yields CDR1 MDHEN and CDR2 SYDVKM. This CDR3 is 13 amino acids long. V lost 5 bases and J lost 6; bases outside the gene matches: 3.

The chain employs TRBV7-2 and TRBJ2-7; a weak D match, TRBD2 (6 bases). The germline CDR1 and CDR2 sequences are SGHTA and FQGNSA. Trimming removed 1 base at V and 5 bases at J, with 24 bases between. This CDR3 is built from 18 residues. The CDR3 loop is CASSLVSAWRGPGDEQYF. CDR3 DNA sequence: TGTGCCAGCAGCTTAGTCTCGGCCTGGCGGGGCCCGGGCGACGAGCAGTACTTC. Drawing the rest from reference TRBV7-2 and TRBJ2-7, the complete variable domain is GAGVSQSPSNKVTEKGKDVELRCDPISGHTALYWYRQSLGQGLEFLIYFQGNSAPDKSGLPSDRFSAERTGGSVSTLTIQRTQQEDSAVYLCASSLVSAWRGPGDEQYFGPGTRLTVT.

This chain uses TRBV9 with TRBJ2-7; D is possibly TRBD2 (5 bases). This CDR3 has 13 residues. Trimming stripped 4 bases from V and 7 bases from J, with 15 bases between. Germline loops: CDR1 SGDLS, CDR2 YYNGEE. CDR3 nucleotide sequence: TGTGCCAGCAGCCCGTATCCAGGACTGGAGCAGTACTTC. Protein: CASSPYPGLEQYF. Full variable domain (remainder filled in from reference TRBV9 and TRBJ2-7): DSGVTQTPKHLITATGQRVTLRCSPRSGDLSVYWYQQSLDQGLQFLIQYYNGEERAKGNILERFSAQQFPDLHSELNLSSLELGDSALYFCASSPYPGLEQYFGPGTRLTVT.

This clone was recorded only once. The V call is TRBV10-3, the J call TRBJ2-5; TRBD2 matches 12 bases. Germline CDR1 is ENHRY and CDR2 is SYGVKD. V shed 5 bases and J 5 bases; nucleotides not matched to a gene: 3. CDR3 length: 14 residues. CDR3 nucleotides: TGTGCCATCAGTCTAGGGACTAGCGGGGAGACCCAGTACTTC. This codes for CAISLGTSGETQYF.

V usage is TRBV5-6 and J usage is TRBJ2-3, with D perhaps matching TRBD2 (7 bases). This CDR3 contains 16 residues. Germline assignment: CDR1 SGHDT and CDR2 YYEEEE. V lost 4 bases to trimming and J lost 4 bases, with 19 bases between them. The CDR3 region has the DNA TGTGCCAGCAGCGCGGCTGGGGCGGGGGCCGCAGATACGCAGTATTTT. Amino acid sequence: CASSAAGAGAADTQYF.

The V call is TRBV7-9, the J call TRBJ2-3; TRBD2 matches 8 bases. J was trimmed by 3 bases and V by 5 bases; bases with no gene match: 13. The CDR3 is 17 amino acids. The germline CDR1 and CDR2 sequences are SEHNR and FQNEAQ (reference sequence). The CDR3 region has the DNA TGTGCCAGCAGCCTGGGGTCTAGCGGGCCTTTAACAGATACGCAGTATTTT. Translating it yields CASSLGSSGPLTDTQYF.

V usage is TRBV9 and J usage is TRBJ2-5; the match to TRBD2 covers 11 bases. This CDR3 region has 16 residues. Germline trimming cut 0 bases from V and 5 bases from J; bases unmatched to any gene: 6. Germline V gene data show CDR1 as SGDLS and CDR2 as YYNGEE. In nucleotides, the CDR3 is TGTGCCAGCAGCGTAGATCTAGCGGGGGGTCGGGAGACCCAGTACTTC. As protein: CASSVDLAGGRETQYF.